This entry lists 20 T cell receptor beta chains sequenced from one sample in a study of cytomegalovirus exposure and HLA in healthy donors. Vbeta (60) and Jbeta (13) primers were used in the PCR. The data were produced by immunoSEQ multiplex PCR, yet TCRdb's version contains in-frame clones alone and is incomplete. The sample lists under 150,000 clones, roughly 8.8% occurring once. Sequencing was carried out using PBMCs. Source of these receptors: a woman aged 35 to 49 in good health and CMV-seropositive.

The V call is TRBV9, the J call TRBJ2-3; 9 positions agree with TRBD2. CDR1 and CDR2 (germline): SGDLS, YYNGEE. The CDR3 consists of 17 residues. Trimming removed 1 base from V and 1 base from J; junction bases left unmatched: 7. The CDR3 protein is CASSVFGGGARTDTQYF. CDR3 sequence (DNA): TGTGCCAGCAGCGTATTCGGCGGGGGGGCCCGCACAGATACGCAGTATTTT.

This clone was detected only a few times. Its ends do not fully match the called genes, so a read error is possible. The CDR3 spells CASGFSGQGAGNTIYF. The CDR3 DNA is TGTGCCAGCGGCTTTTCGGGACAGGGGGCTGGAAACACCATATATTTT. The chain has TRBV7-8 and TRBJ1-3, with 11 bases identical to TRBD1. The CDR3 sequence is 16 residues long. Germline loops: CDR1 SGHVS, CDR2 FQNEAQ.

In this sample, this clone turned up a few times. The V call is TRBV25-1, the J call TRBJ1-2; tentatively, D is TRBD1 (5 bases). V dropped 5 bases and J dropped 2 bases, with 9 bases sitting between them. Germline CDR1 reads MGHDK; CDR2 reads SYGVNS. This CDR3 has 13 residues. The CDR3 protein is CASSRGTNYGYTF. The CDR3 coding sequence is TGTGCCAGCAGTCGGGGGACCAACTATGGCTACACCTTC.

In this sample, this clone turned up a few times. The CDR3 here is CASSPLRGRTHEQYF. DNA for the CDR3: TGCGCCAGCAGCCCCCTCAGGGGGCGAACCCACGAGCAGTACTTC. The V and J genes are TRBV4-1 and TRBJ2-7, with 8 bases that match TRBD1. The CDR3 consists of 15 residues. Germline-derived CDR1 and CDR2 are MGHRA and YSYEKL. V lost 4 bases, J lost 5 bases, and 10 bases stayed unmatched.

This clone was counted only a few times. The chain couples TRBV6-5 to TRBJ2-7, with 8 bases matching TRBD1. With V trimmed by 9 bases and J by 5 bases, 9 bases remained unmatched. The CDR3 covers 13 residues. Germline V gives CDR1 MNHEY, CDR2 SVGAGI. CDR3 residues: CASSRQGINEQYF. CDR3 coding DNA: TGTGCCAGTTCCCGACAGGGGATAAACGAGCAGTACTTC.

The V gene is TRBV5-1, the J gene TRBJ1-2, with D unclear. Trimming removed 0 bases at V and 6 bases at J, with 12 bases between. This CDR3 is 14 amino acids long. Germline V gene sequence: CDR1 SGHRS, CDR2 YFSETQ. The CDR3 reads CASSLGSHRDGYTF. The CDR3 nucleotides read TGCGCCAGCAGCTTGGGCTCGCACCGGGATGGCTACACCTTC. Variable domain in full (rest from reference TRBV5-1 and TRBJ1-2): KAGVTQTPRYLIKTRGQQVTLSCSPISGHRSVSWYQQTPGQGLQFLFEYFSETQRNKGNFPGRFSGRQFSNSRSEMNVSTLELGDSALYLCASSLGSHRDGYTFGSGTRLTVV.

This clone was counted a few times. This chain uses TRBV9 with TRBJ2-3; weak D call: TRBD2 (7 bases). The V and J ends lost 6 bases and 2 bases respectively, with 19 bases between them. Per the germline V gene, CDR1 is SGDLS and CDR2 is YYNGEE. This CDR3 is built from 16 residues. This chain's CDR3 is CASTGGGGKYTDTQYF. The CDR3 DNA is TGTGCCAGCACCGGAGGGGGGGGAAAATACACAGATACGCAGTATTTT.

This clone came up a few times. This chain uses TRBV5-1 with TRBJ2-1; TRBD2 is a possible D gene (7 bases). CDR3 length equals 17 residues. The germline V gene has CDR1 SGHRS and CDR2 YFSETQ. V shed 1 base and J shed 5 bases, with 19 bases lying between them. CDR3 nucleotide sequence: TGCGCCAGCAGCTTGTCTCCGGGGGGCGTTGGGGACAATGAGCAGTTCTTC. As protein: CASSLSPGGVGDNEQFF. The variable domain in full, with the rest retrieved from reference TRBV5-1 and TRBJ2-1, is KAGVTQTPRYLIKTRGQQVTLSCSPISGHRSVSWYQQTPGQGLQFLFEYFSETQRNKGNFPGRFSGRQFSNSRSEMNVSTLELGDSALYLCASSLSPGGVGDNEQFFGPGTRLTVL.

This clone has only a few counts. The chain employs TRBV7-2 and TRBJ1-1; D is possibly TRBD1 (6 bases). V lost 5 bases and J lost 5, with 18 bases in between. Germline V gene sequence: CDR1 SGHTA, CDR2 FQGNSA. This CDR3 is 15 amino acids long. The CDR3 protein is CASSPPSGGATEAFF. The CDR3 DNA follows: TGTGCCAGCAGCCCCCCATCTGGGGGCGCAACTGAAGCTTTCTTT.

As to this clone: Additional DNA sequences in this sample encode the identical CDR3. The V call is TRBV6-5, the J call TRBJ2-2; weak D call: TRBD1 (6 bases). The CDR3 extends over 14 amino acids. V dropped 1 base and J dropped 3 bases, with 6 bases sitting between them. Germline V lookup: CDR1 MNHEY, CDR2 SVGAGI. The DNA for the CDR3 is TGTGCCAGCAGTTACTACAGGGACACCGGGGAGCTGTTTTTT. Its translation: CASSYYRDTGELFF.

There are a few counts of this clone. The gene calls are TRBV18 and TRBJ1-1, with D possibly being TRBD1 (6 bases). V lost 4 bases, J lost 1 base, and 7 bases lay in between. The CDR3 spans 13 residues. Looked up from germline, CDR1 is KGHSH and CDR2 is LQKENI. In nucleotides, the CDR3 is TGTGCCAGCTCACTGACAGGGAACACTGAAGCTTTCTTT. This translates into CASSLTGNTEAFF.

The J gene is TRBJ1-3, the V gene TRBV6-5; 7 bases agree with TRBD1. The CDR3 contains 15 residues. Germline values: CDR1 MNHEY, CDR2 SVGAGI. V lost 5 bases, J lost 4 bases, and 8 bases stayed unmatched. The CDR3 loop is CASSPPGQIGNTIYF. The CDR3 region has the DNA TGTGCCAGCAGTCCCCCGGGACAGATCGGAAACACCATATATTTT.

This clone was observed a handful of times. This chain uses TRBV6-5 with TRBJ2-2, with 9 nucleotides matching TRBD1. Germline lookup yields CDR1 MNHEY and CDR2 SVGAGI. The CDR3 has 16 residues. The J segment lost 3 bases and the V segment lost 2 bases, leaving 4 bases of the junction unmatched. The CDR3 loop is CASSYGDRVYTGELFF. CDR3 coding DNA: TGTGCCAGCAGTTACGGGGACAGGGTATACACCGGGGAGCTGTTTTTT.

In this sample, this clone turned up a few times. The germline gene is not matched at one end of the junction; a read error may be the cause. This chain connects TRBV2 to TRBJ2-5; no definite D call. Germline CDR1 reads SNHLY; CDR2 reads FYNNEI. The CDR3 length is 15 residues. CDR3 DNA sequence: TGTGCCAGCAGTGTTCAGACTCAGAAAGAAGAGACCCAATACTTC. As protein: CASSVQTQKEETQYF.

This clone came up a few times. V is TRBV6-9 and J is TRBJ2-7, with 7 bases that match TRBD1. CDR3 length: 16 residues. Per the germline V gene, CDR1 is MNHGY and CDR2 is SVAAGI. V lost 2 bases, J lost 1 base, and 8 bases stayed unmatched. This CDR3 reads CASSYMLQGTSYEQYF. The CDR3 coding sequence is TGTGCCAGCAGTTATATGTTACAGGGGACATCCTACGAGCAGTACTTC.

The CDR3 nucleotides read TGTGCCAGCAGCGTATTTACAGACCTGAGCTCTGGAAACACCATATATTTT. Its translation: CASSVFTDLSSGNTIYF. The chain is built from TRBV9 and TRBJ1-3, with D uncertain. CDR1 is SGDLS and CDR2 is YYNGEE in the germline V gene. The CDR3 extends over 17 amino acids. Trimming removed 1 base at V and 0 bases at J, with 14 bases between.

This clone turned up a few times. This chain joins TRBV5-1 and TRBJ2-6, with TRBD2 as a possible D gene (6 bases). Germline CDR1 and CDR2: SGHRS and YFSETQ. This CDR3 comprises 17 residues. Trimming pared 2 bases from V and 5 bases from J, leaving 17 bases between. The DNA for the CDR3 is TGCGCCAGCAGCTTAGAGGGCTGGGGGGATAGGGCCAACGTCCTGACTTTC. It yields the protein CASSLEGWGDRANVLTF. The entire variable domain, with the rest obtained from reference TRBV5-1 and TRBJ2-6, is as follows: KAGVTQTPRYLIKTRGQQVTLSCSPISGHRSVSWYQQTPGQGLQFLFEYFSETQRNKGNFPGRFSGRQFSNSRSEMNVSTLELGDSALYLCASSLEGWGDRANVLTFGAGSRLTVL.

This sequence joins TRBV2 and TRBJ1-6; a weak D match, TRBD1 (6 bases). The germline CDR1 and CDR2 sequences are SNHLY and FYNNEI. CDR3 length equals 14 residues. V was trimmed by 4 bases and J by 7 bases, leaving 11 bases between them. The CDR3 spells CASSGQGKNSPLHF. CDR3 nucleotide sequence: TGTGCCAGCAGTGGGCAGGGGAAGAATTCACCCCTCCACTTT. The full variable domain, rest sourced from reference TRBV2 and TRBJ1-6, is EPEVTQTPSHQVTQMGQEVILRCVPISNHLYFYWYRQILGQKVEFLVSFYNNEISEKSEIFDDQFSVERPDGSNFTLKIRSTKLEDSAMYFCASSGQGKNSPLHFGNGTRLTVT.

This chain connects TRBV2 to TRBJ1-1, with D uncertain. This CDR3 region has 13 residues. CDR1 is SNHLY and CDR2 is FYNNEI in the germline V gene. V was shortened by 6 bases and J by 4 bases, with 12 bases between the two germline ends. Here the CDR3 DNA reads TGTGCCAGCAGACGACTTCGTTTCACTGAAGCTTTCTTT. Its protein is CASRRLRFTEAFF.

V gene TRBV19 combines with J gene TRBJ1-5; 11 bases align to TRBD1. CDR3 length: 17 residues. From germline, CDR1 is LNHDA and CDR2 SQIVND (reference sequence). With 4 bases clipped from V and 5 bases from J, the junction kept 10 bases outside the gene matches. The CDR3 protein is CASSTFSGTGGDQPQHF. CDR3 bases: TGTGCCAGTAGTACTTTCTCCGGGACAGGGGGAGATCAGCCCCAGCATTTT. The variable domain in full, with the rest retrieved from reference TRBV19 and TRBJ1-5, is DGGITQSPKYLFRKEGQNVTLSCEQNLNHDAMYWYRQDPGQGLRLIYYSQIVNDFQKGDIAEGYSVSREKKESFPLTVTSAQKNPTAFYLCASSTFSGTGGDQPQHFGDGTRLSIL.